What follows describes a single T cell receptor beta chain. Its antigen remains unidentified. V dropped 5 bases and J dropped 0; count of bases not matched to a gene: 15. The CDR3 runs 19 residues. Germline CDR1 is SGHTA and CDR2 is FQGNSA. The entry originates in a study of T cell responses to AZD1222 COVID-19 vaccine. Study-wide results and limits: Donors skewed white British and female; clonal diversity was possibly underestimated.

Data came from immunoSEQ multiplex PCR; TCRdb stores just in-frame clones and leaves some out. The table records 75,000 to 100,000 clones, around nine tenths of them present only once. The chain combines TRBV7-2 with TRBJ1-4; 7 nucleotides line up with TRBD1. This sequence originates from an adult in good health. The sample in question was peripheral blood, obtained on day 0 of AZD1222 vaccination. CDR3 region: CASSLQTPDRRPTNEKLFF. As DNA, the CDR3 is TGTGCCAGCAGCCTCCAAACCCCGGACAGGAGGCCAACTAATGAAAAACTGTTTTTT.